Listed here are 32 T cell receptor beta chains from one sample, sequenced in a study of OX40 agonist ivuxolimab in advanced cancers. Produced via immunoSEQ multiplex PCR; TCRdb's table is partial and in-frame only. This sample has about 110,000 clones, with approximately 90% found just once. The specimen comprised CD4+ or CD8+ T cells sorted from blood, sampled in a trial of the OX40 agonist ivuxolimab. These receptors were taken from an adult with an advanced solid tumor such as melanoma, head and neck, liver or kidney cancer.

The chain joins TRBV6-6 to TRBJ1-3; 10 nucleotides align to TRBD1. Germline CDR1 is MNHNY and CDR2 is SVGAGI (reference sequence). V was pared by 4 bases and J by 2 bases, with 2 bases of the junction left unmatched. CDR3 size: 15 residues. DNA of the CDR3: TGTGCCAGCAGTTTCGGACAGGGGGCTGGAAACACCATATATTTT. This translates into CASSFGQGAGNTIYF.

The CDR3 loop reads CASRDRPGTQYF. In nucleotides, the CDR3 is TGTGCCAGTAGGGACCGGCCAGGGACCCAGTACTTC. The rearrangement links TRBV19 to TRBJ2-5; D is undetermined. This CDR3 is 12 amino acids long. Germline V gene data show CDR1 as LNHDA and CDR2 as SQIVND (reference sequence). The V gene lost 6 bases and the J gene lost 7 bases, with 12 bases spanning the gap.

J is TRBJ2-6 and V is TRBV19; D is undetermined. V was pared by 5 bases and J by 0 bases, with 11 bases between. Germline CDR1 LNHDA, CDR2 SQIVND (reference sequence). The length of the CDR3 is 16 residues. DNA of the CDR3: TGTGCCAGTAGTGCCGTACAAGACTCTGGGGCCAACGTCCTGACTTTC. Protein: CASSAVQDSGANVLTF. The full variable domain, rest sourced from reference TRBV19 and TRBJ2-6, is DGGITQSPKYLFRKEGQNVTLSCEQNLNHDAMYWYRQDPGQGLRLIYYSQIVNDFQKGDIAEGYSVSREKKESFPLTVTSAQKNPTAFYLCASSAVQDSGANVLTFGAGSRLTVL.

This chain connects TRBV27 to TRBJ2-2; 7 nucleotides match TRBD1. V was pared by 5 bases and J by 1 base, with 7 bases of the junction left unmatched. The length of the CDR3 is 16 residues. CDR1 MNHEY and CDR2 SMNVEV come from the germline V gene (reference sequence). DNA of the CDR3: TGTGCCAGCAGTCCCCTCACAGGGGTGAACACCGGGGAGCTGTTTTTT. It yields the protein CASSPLTGVNTGELFF.

V and J are TRBV6-1 and TRBJ1-3, with TRBD1 matching 7 bases. V lost 6 bases and J lost 2; bases outside the gene matches: 7. Germline-derived CDR1 and CDR2 are MNHNS and SASEGT. The CDR3 spans 15 residues. The CDR3 nucleotides read TGTGCCAGCAGGAACGGACAGGAACCTGGAAACACCATATATTTT. This translates into CASRNGQEPGNTIYF.

The gene calls are TRBV2 and TRBJ2-7; possible D gene TRBD2, 5 bases. V dropped 4 bases and J dropped 7 bases, with 14 bases sitting between them. The CDR3 contains 13 residues. From germline, CDR1 is SNHLY and CDR2 FYNNEI. CDR3 bases: TGTGCCAGCAGTGTAGGTCCTTCGGGGGAGCAGTACTTC. This sequence encodes CASSVGPSGEQYF.

The J gene is TRBJ2-2, the V gene TRBV27; a possible D gene is TRBD2 (5 bases). The germline V gene has CDR1 MNHEY and CDR2 SMNVEV (reference sequence). The CDR3 is 16 residues long. The V end lost 2 bases, the J end lost 2 bases, and 12 bases lay between the germline ends. CDR3 residues: CASSLPASLNTGELFF. The CDR3 DNA reads TGTGCCAGCAGTTTACCCGCTAGCCTTAACACCGGGGAGCTGTTTTTT.

The CDR3 reads CATSRAGTDLYEQYF. In DNA form, the CDR3 reads TGTGCCACCAGCAGAGCGGGGACAGACCTCTACGAGCAGTACTTC. The chain uses TRBV15 and TRBJ2-7, with 7 bases lining up with TRBD1. The V gene's germline CDR1 is LNHNV and CDR2 YYDKDF (reference sequence). The CDR3 covers 15 residues. V shed 1 base, J shed 3 bases, and the junction held 6 bases outside the gene matches.

This clone was recorded only once. The rearrangement joins TRBV5-6 to TRBJ2-7, with D tentatively TRBD2 (6 bases). Deletions cut 4 bases from V and 5 bases from J, with 22 bases between. Germline V gene lookup returns CDR1 SGHDT and CDR2 YYEEEE. The CDR3 is 16 residues long. In DNA, the CDR3 is TGTGCCAGCAGCCCACGGGGGTGGGATAGGTTGAACGAGCAGTACTTC. Translation gives CASSPRGWDRLNEQYF.

V is TRBV19 and J is TRBJ1-2, with 7 bases aligning to TRBD1. In germline, CDR1 is LNHDA, CDR2 SQIVND (reference sequence). V trimming: 7 bases; J trimming: 3 bases; junction bases outside the gene matches: 11. The CDR3 spans 15 residues. CDR3: CASISTQGRDYGYTF. DNA of the CDR3: TGTGCCAGTATCTCCACACAGGGGAGGGACTATGGCTACACCTTC.

The J gene is TRBJ1-4, the V gene TRBV5-1; TRBD1 might be the D (6 bases). This CDR3 is 15 amino acids long. Germline CDR1 SGHRS, CDR2 YFSETQ. Trimming removed 5 bases from V and 5 bases from J, with 16 bases in between. The CDR3 coding sequence is TGCGCCAGCAGGAAAGGGGGGGAACTGAATGAAAAACTGTTTTTT. Amino acids: CASRKGGELNEKLFF. Drawing the rest from reference TRBV5-1 and TRBJ1-4, the complete variable domain is KAGVTQTPRYLIKTRGQQVTLSCSPISGHRSVSWYQQTPGQGLQFLFEYFSETQRNKGNFPGRFSGRQFSNSRSEMNVSTLELGDSALYLCASRKGGELNEKLFFGSGTQLSVL.

This chain connects TRBV25-1 to TRBJ2-5; possible D gene TRBD1, 6 bases. V lost 1 base, J lost 3 bases, and 12 bases lay in between. The CDR3 has 15 residues. CDR1 is MGHDK, CDR2 SYGVNS, per germline. DNA of the CDR3: TGTGCCAGCAGTGAATTGGGGGCAGGGAAAGAGACCCAGTACTTC. Translation gives CASSELGAGKETQYF.

V usage is TRBV9 and J usage is TRBJ2-3, with 9 bases lining up with TRBD2. V dropped 0 bases and J dropped 2; count of bases not matched to a gene: 4. Germline V gene sequence: CDR1 SGDLS, CDR2 YYNGEE. The CDR3 has 16 residues. DNA for the CDR3: TGTGCCAGCAGCGTAGATATAGCGGGGGTCACAGATACGCAGTATTTT. This translates into CASSVDIAGVTDTQYF.

The gene calls are TRBV6-6 and TRBJ1-4, with 9 bases identical to TRBD1. V was clipped by 6 bases and J by 8 bases; unmatched bases: 10. The V gene's germline CDR1 is MNHNY and CDR2 SVGAGI (reference sequence). The CDR3 totals 15 residues. The CDR3 DNA reads as TGTGCCAGCAGGTCCTTGGGACAGGGAAGCGAAAAACTGTTTTTT. This codes for CASRSLGQGSEKLFF.

This clone was seen just once. The chain links TRBV5-1 to TRBJ2-3; 10 positions agree with TRBD2. From germline, CDR1 is SGHRS and CDR2 YFSETQ. V lost 0 bases to trimming and J lost 7 bases; unmatched junction nucleotides: 5. This CDR3 has 15 amino acids. This CDR3 reads CASSLEGLAHNTQYF. CDR3 nucleotides: TGCGCCAGCAGCTTGGAGGGACTAGCGCATAATACGCAGTATTTT.

The genes are TRBV5-1 and TRBJ2-1; 8 bases are shared with TRBD2. The CDR3 loop spans 13 amino acids. Trimming removed 4 bases from V and 6 bases from J; junction bases left unmatched: 3. Germline CDR1 reads SGHRS; CDR2 reads YFSETQ. CDR3 nucleotides: TGCGCCAGCAGCCACCTAGCGGGCAATGAGCAGTTCTTC. This encodes CASSHLAGNEQFF. The whole variable domain, filled in from reference TRBV5-1 and TRBJ2-1, reads KAGVTQTPRYLIKTRGQQVTLSCSPISGHRSVSWYQQTPGQGLQFLFEYFSETQRNKGNFPGRFSGRQFSNSRSEMNVSTLELGDSALYLCASSHLAGNEQFFGPGTRLTVL.

CDR3 nucleotides: TGTGCCAGCAGCTTAGCCGGGGGGACCAACACCGGGGAGCTGTTTTTT. This gives the protein CASSLAGGTNTGELFF. The chain has TRBV11-2 and TRBJ2-2; 7 nucleotides line up with TRBD2. CDR1 and CDR2 from the germline V gene are SGHAT and FQNNGV. The V gene end was trimmed by 1 base and the J gene end by 2 bases; junction bases not matched to a gene: 4. This CDR3 contains 16 residues.

The chain has TRBV11-3 and TRBJ2-2, with a weak D call TRBD2 (6 bases). Trimming took 0 bases from V and 3 from J, leaving 14 bases between them. The length of the CDR3 is 17 residues. Germline lookup yields CDR1 SGHNT and CDR2 YENEEA. CDR3 loop: CASSLDRGRRDTGELFF. CDR3 bases: TGTGCCAGCAGCTTAGATCGTGGCAGGAGGGACACCGGGGAGCTGTTTTTT.

The chain couples TRBV30 to TRBJ1-6; the match to TRBD1 covers 8 bases. The CDR3 is 14 residues long. V lost 2 bases, J lost 7 bases, and 4 bases stayed unmatched. CDR1 and CDR2 from the germline V gene are GTSNPN and SVGIG (reference sequence). CDR3 region: CAWSRDRLNSPLHF. The CDR3 region has the DNA TGTGCCTGGAGTAGGGACAGGCTGAATTCACCCCTCCACTTT. The full variable domain, its missing parts supplied by reference TRBV30 and TRBJ1-6, is SQTIHQWPATLVQPVGSPLSLECTVEGTSNPNLYWYRQAAGRGLQLLFYSVGIGQISSEVPQNLSASRPQDRQFILSSKKLLLSDSGFYLCAWSRDRLNSPLHFGNGTRLTVT.

The chain combines TRBV11-2 with TRBJ1-1, with D tentatively TRBD1 (6 bases). V was shortened by 5 bases and J by 2 bases, with 15 bases between the two germline ends. Germline V gene sequence: CDR1 SGHAT, CDR2 FQNNGV. The CDR3 has 15 residues. In nucleotides, the CDR3 is TGTGCCAGCAGCCCACTAGGGGGAGGAAACACTGAAGCTTTCTTT. The encoded protein is CASSPLGGGNTEAFF.

This chain connects TRBV27 to TRBJ2-7; D uncertain. The V gene lost 6 bases and the J gene lost 5 bases, with 14 bases spanning the gap. Germline lookup yields CDR1 MNHEY and CDR2 SMNVEV (reference sequence). The CDR3 is 13 residues long. The CDR3: CASSRAGRDEQYF. DNA of the CDR3: TGTGCCAGCAGCCGGGCAGGCCGAGACGAGCAGTACTTC.

V gene TRBV5-4 combines with J gene TRBJ2-7; D possibly uses TRBD1 or TRBD2 (6 bases each). The length of the CDR3 is 14 residues. Trimming pared 4 bases from V and 2 bases from J, leaving 13 bases between. Looked up from germline, CDR1 is SGHNT and CDR2 is YYREEE (reference sequence). The CDR3 sequence is CASSPPGGPYEQYF. CDR3 coding DNA: TGTGCCAGCAGCCCCCCCGGGGGCCCCTACGAGCAGTACTTC.

This rearrangement joins TRBV2 to TRBJ1-1; no definite D call. The CDR3 is made up of 13 amino acids. Between the trimmed V and J ends, which lost 5 bases and 2 bases, there was a span of 9 bases. Germline lookup yields CDR1 SNHLY and CDR2 FYNNEI. DNA for the CDR3: TGTGCCAGCAGTATGGGCAGAAACACTGAAGCTTTCTTT. This codes for CASSMGRNTEAFF.

Worth noting for this clone: Additional DNA sequences in this sample encode the identical CDR3. V usage is TRBV5-1 and J usage is TRBJ1-2, with unresolved D. The CDR3 loop spans 13 amino acids. V was shortened by 0 bases and J by 1 base, with 4 bases between the two germline ends. Germline-derived CDR1 and CDR2 are SGHRS and YFSETQ. CDR3 amino acids: CASSLDGNYGYTF. DNA for the CDR3: TGCGCCAGCAGCTTGGATGGTAACTATGGCTACACCTTC. Filled out from reference TRBV5-1 and TRBJ1-2, the complete variable domain reads KAGVTQTPRYLIKTRGQQVTLSCSPISGHRSVSWYQQTPGQGLQFLFEYFSETQRNKGNFPGRFSGRQFSNSRSEMNVSTLELGDSALYLCASSLDGNYGYTFGSGTRLTVV.

The chain couples TRBV6-1 to TRBJ2-5; 7 bases are shared with TRBD1. Matching the DNA end better, TRBJ2-7 makes the J call doubtful. CDR1 and CDR2 from the germline V gene are MNHNS and SASEGT. CDR3 length equals 15 residues. The CDR3 bases are TGTGCCAGCAGTGGTGGAGCAGGGGGTACCTACGAGCAGTACTTC. Residues: CASSGGAGGTYEQYF.

The chain has TRBV19 and TRBJ1-1; a weak D match, TRBD1 (6 bases). Trimming cost V 5 bases and J 5 bases, with 15 bases left between them. This CDR3 contains 14 residues. The germline gives CDR1 LNHDA, CDR2 SQIVND (reference sequence). The DNA of the CDR3 is TGTGCCAGTAGTGAAAACAGGGTGGGTACTGAAGCTTTCTTT. This codes for CASSENRVGTEAFF. Together with reference TRBV19 and TRBJ1-1, the CDR3 gives the full variable domain: DGGITQSPKYLFRKEGQNVTLSCEQNLNHDAMYWYRQDPGQGLRLIYYSQIVNDFQKGDIAEGYSVSREKKESFPLTVTSAQKNPTAFYLCASSENRVGTEAFFGQGTRLTVV.

J is TRBJ2-7 and V is TRBV4-1; no definite D call. The CDR3 has 15 residues. Germline values: CDR1 MGHRA, CDR2 YSYEKL. V lost 1 base and J lost 5, with 15 bases in between. DNA for the CDR3: TGCGCCAGCAGCCAAGGTCTGGTGGTTAGGGACGAGCAGTACTTC. Encoded protein: CASSQGLVVRDEQYF.

This clone showed up just a few times. The rearrangement uses TRBV6-5 and TRBJ1-1; tentative D call: TRBD1 (6 bases). Germline CDR1 reads MNHEY; CDR2 reads SVGAGI. V dropped 4 bases and J dropped 6 bases, with 15 bases sitting between them. The length of the CDR3 is 14 residues. The CDR3 loop is CASSWGRGAAEAFF. CDR3 coding DNA: TGTGCCAGCAGTTGGGGCCGGGGGGCCGCTGAAGCTTTCTTT.

V gene TRBV6-1 combines with J gene TRBJ1-2; D call uncertain. Trimming pared 4 bases from V and 8 bases from J, leaving 17 bases between. The CDR3 is 14 residues long. Germline V gene lookup returns CDR1 MNHNS and CDR2 SASEGT. CDR3: CASSVTDGSVGYTF. The CDR3 DNA follows: TGTGCCAGCAGTGTCACGGACGGAAGTGTCGGCTACACCTTC.

The V gene is TRBV5-6, the J gene TRBJ1-6; 7 positions match TRBD1. The V gene's germline CDR1 is SGHDT and CDR2 YYEEEE. J lost 6 bases, V lost 3 bases, and 6 bases had no gene match. The CDR3 runs to 15 residues. The CDR3 nucleotides are TGTGCCAGCAGCTGGTGGGGGACAGTTAATTCACCCCTCCACTTT. Protein sequence: CASSWWGTVNSPLHF.

The rearrangement uses TRBV19 and TRBJ2-1; D assignment may be TRBD1 or TRBD2 (5 bases each). CDR1 is LNHDA, CDR2 SQIVND, per germline (reference sequence). Deletions cut 3 bases from V and 7 bases from J, with 10 bases between. The CDR3 is made up of 13 amino acids. The CDR3 reads CASSIGTRNEQFF. CDR3 in DNA: TGTGCCAGTAGTATCGGGACCAGAAATGAGCAGTTCTTC. Together with reference TRBV19 and TRBJ2-1, the CDR3 gives the full variable domain: DGGITQSPKYLFRKEGQNVTLSCEQNLNHDAMYWYRQDPGQGLRLIYYSQIVNDFQKGDIAEGYSVSREKKESFPLTVTSAQKNPTAFYLCASSIGTRNEQFFGPGTRLTVL.

This clone appeared a single time. V gene TRBV19 combines with J gene TRBJ2-5, with D hard to call. This CDR3 comprises 14 residues. Germline CDR1 reads LNHDA; CDR2 reads SQIVND (reference sequence). Trimming took 2 bases from V and 10 from J, leaving 17 bases between them. The CDR3 region is CASSISQRWYDQYF. CDR3 DNA sequence: TGTGCCAGTAGTATAAGTCAAAGGTGGTACGACCAGTACTTC.